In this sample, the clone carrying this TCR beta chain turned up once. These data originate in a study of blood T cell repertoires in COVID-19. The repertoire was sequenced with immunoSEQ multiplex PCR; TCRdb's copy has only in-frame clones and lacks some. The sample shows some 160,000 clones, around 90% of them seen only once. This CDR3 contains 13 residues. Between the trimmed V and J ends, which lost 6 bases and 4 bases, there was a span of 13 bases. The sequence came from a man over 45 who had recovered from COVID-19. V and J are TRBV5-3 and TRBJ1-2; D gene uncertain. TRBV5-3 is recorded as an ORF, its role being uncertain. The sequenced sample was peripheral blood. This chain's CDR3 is CARIGGLGYGYTF. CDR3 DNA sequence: TGTGCCAGAATCGGCGGCCTGGGCTATGGCTACACCTTC.